These 13 T cell receptor beta chains were sequenced from one sample in a study of primary melanoma T cells and metastatic recurrence. The protocol was immunoSEQ multiplex PCR, while the TCRdb copy is restricted to in-frame clones and leaves out a portion. Counted here are about 140 clones, approximately 90% occurring once; the ten biggest clones make up 13%. Sequencing used melanoma tumor tissue. These receptors originate from a human donor with melanoma.

V is TRBV8-2 and J is TRBJ1-5; the D call in the table, TRBD1, was not verified against the DNA. TRBV8-2 is a pseudogene locus. The CDR3 length is 15 residues. The CDR3 is CASSETGGSNQPQHF. The CDR3 nucleotides read TGTGCCAGCAGCGAGACAGGGGGTAGCAATCAGCCCCAGCATTTT.

This chain uses TRBV6-4 with TRBJ1-6; D gene unclear. The CDR3 length is 13 residues. Between the trimmed V and J ends, which lost 2 bases and 5 bases, there was a span of 4 bases. Germline assignment: CDR1 MRHNA and CDR2 SNTAGT. CDR3 coding DNA: TGTGCCAGCAGTGACAGGGATAATTCACCCCTCCACTTT. This encodes CASSDRDNSPLHF.

The chain carries TRBV30 and TRBJ1-2, with D possibly matching TRBD1 (6 bases). V lost 3 bases and J 2 bases, leaving 13 bases between the germline ends. Germline CDR1 reads GTSNPN; CDR2 reads SVGIG (reference sequence). The CDR3 covers 14 residues. The CDR3 sequence: CAWRTRQANYGYTF. DNA of the CDR3: TGTGCCTGGAGGACCAGACAGGCCAACTATGGCTACACCTTC.

The J gene is TRBJ1-2, the V gene TRBV30; TRBD1 matches at 7 bases. V lost 8 bases, J lost 8 bases, and 8 bases stayed unmatched. CDR3 length equals 11 residues. Germline V lookup: CDR1 GTSNPN, CDR2 SVGIG (reference sequence). CDR3 sequence reads: CAVRQGGGYTF. CDR3 in DNA: TGTGCCGTACGACAGGGCGGAGGCTACACCTTC.

The chain uses TRBV1 and TRBJ1-6. TRBV1 is described as a pseudogene. The CDR3 length is 16 residues. CDR3 sequence: CASSQDLGGTNSPLHF. The CDR3 DNA is TGCGCCAGCAGCCAAGATTTGGGGGGAACCAATTCACCCCTCCACTTT.

Notes on this clone: An end of the junction does not agree with germline; a read error may underlie this. This rearrangement joins TRBV7-6 to TRBJ2-3; TRBD1 matches 10 bases. Germline V gene lookup returns CDR1 SGHVS and CDR2 FNYEAQ. This CDR3 comprises 15 residues. As DNA, the CDR3 is TGTGCTAGCAGCTTAGGGACAGGGGTTAAAGATACGCAGTATTTT. Amino acid sequence: CASSLGTGVKDTQYF.

This clone appeared once. For the CDR3, the DNA is TGTGCCATCAGTGAGGCCCTAGCGAACCCCTACAATGAGCAGTTCTTC. It encodes CAISEALANPYNEQFF. V and J are TRBV10-3 and TRBJ2-1, with D tentatively TRBD2 (6 bases). Trimming took 2 bases from V and 2 from J, leaving 13 bases between them. The CDR3 is made up of 16 amino acids. The germline gives CDR1 ENHRY, CDR2 SYGVKD.

The rearrangement links TRBV19 to TRBJ2-3; no reliable D call. V was shortened by 3 bases and J by 1 base, with 5 bases between the two germline ends. Germline V lookup: CDR1 LNHDA, CDR2 SQIVND (reference sequence). The CDR3 covers 13 residues. This CDR3 reads CASSMSGTDTQYF. In DNA, the CDR3 is TGTGCCAGTAGTATGAGCGGCACAGATACGCAGTATTTT.

This clone has a handful of counts. V is TRBV30 and J is TRBJ2-7; D not certain. Trimming stripped 3 bases from V and 6 bases from J, with 12 bases between. The CDR3 length is 12 residues. Germline assignment: CDR1 GTSNPN and CDR2 SVGIG (reference sequence). The CDR3, as DNA: TGTGCCTGGAGGCTCGATTCCCCCGAGCAGTACTTC. Translating it yields CAWRLDSPEQYF.

The chain employs TRBV6-8 and TRBJ2-6, with TRBD2 as a possible D gene (6 bases). V lost 5 bases and J 0 bases, leaving 11 bases between the germline ends. Germline CDR1 reads MNHGY; CDR2 reads SAAAGT. The CDR3 spans 16 residues. CDR3: CASSPQGGSGANVLTF. CDR3 bases: TGTGCCAGCAGTCCTCAGGGAGGCTCTGGGGCCAACGTCCTGACTTTC.

CDR3: CASSLGRANTEAFF. The CDR3 nucleotides are TGTGCCAGCAGCTTGGGACGGGCGAACACTGAAGCTTTCTTT. The J gene is TRBJ1-1, the V gene TRBV11-3; a possible D gene is TRBD1 (5 bases). The CDR3 is 14 amino acids. Trimming removed 3 bases at V and 1 base at J, with 9 bases between. Germline loops: CDR1 SGHNT, CDR2 YENEEA.

The V call is TRBV11-3, the J call TRBJ2-5; 10 nucleotides agree with TRBD1. The CDR3 is 16 residues long. Trimming at V came to 4 bases and at J to 5 bases, leaving 10 bases not matched to a gene. Per the germline V gene, CDR1 is SGHNT and CDR2 is YENEEA. In nucleotides, the CDR3 is TGTGCCAGCAGCTCCTACAAGACAGGGGGCTGGGAGACCCAGTACTTC. Its translation: CASSSYKTGGWETQYF.

The V gene is TRBV30, the J gene TRBJ1-5; no firm D call. There are 13 residues in the CDR3. V was clipped by 2 bases and J by 4 bases, with 9 bases between them. Germline V gene lookup returns CDR1 GTSNPN and CDR2 SVGIG (reference sequence). CDR3 nucleotides: TGTGCCTGGAGTAGGCAGACAAATCAGCCCCAGCATTTT. Translation gives CAWSRQTNQPQHF.